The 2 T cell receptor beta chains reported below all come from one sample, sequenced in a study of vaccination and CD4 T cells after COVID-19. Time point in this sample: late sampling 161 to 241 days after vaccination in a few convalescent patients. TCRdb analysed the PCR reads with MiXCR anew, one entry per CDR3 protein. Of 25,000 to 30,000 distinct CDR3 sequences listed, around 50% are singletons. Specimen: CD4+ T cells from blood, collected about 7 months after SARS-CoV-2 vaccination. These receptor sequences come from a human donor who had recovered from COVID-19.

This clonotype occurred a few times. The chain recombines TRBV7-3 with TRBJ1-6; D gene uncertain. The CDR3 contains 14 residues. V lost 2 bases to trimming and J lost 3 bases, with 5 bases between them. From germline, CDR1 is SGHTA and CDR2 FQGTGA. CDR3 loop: CASSLVDYNSPLHF. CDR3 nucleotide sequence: TGTGCCAGCAGCTTAGTGGACTATAATTCACCCCTCCACTTT.

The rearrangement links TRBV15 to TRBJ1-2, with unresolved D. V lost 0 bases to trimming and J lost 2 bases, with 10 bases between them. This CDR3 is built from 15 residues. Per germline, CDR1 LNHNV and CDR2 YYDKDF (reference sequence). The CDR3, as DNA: TGTGCCACCAGCAGAGATTCCCTCCTAAACTATGGCTACACCTTC. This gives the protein CATSRDSLLNYGYTF.